One and the same sample provided the 22 T cell receptor beta chains below, sequenced in a study of identical twins. TCRdb re-called the 5' RACE reads with MiXCR, one entry per CDR3 protein. The data contain some 560,000 distinct CDR3 sequences, 9% to 10% of them singletons. The sample also formed part of further work on yellow fever vaccine responses in identical twins.

Sample: PBMCs. Every receptor here comes from a woman between 18 and 29 years old in good health.

V gene TRBV6-1 combines with J gene TRBJ2-1, with D uncertain. Per germline, CDR1 MNHNS and CDR2 SASEGT. Trimming stripped 5 bases from V and 4 bases from J, with 18 bases between. The CDR3 is made up of 16 amino acids. This CDR3 reads CASSQTPFRSYNEQFF. In nucleotides, the CDR3 is TGTGCCAGCAGTCAGACCCCCTTTAGGTCGTACAATGAGCAGTTCTTC.

The chain carries TRBV30 and TRBJ2-5, with TRBD2 matching 9 bases. Germline V lookup: CDR1 GTSNPN, CDR2 SVGIG (reference sequence). V lost 3 bases, J lost 4 bases, and 12 bases stayed unmatched. This CDR3 has 16 amino acids. The CDR3 nucleotides are TGTGCCTGGAGGGCGACTAGCGGAGCTAAGGGAGAGACCCAGTACTTC. Translating gives CAWRATSGAKGETQYF.

This rearrangement joins TRBV29-1 to TRBJ1-2; 7 nucleotides align to TRBD1. The germline gives CDR1 SQVTM, CDR2 ANQGSEA. V lost 1 base to trimming and J lost 4 bases; unmatched junction nucleotides: 12. This CDR3 comprises 16 residues. CDR3 sequence (DNA): TGCAGCGTTGAAGGGCCGACAGGGACTAACTTCTATGGCTACACCTTC. Its protein product is CSVEGPTGTNFYGYTF.

This clonotype was picked up many times. The CDR3 is CASSQGPGVAGMVGELFF. The CDR3 DNA reads as TGCGCCAGCAGCCAAGGCCCGGGGGTAGCGGGAATGGTCGGGGAGCTGTTTTTT. V and J are TRBV4-1 and TRBJ2-2, with 8 bases fitting TRBD2. Germline V gene data show CDR1 as MGHRA and CDR2 as YSYEKL. This CDR3 spans 18 amino acids. V gave up 1 base and J gave up 7 bases; unmatched junction bases: 14.

This sequence joins TRBV24-1 and TRBJ2-1, with D maybe TRBD2 (5 bases). V was cut by 3 bases and J by 6 bases, with 14 bases left in between. Germline lookup yields CDR1 KGHDR and CDR2 SFDVKD. The CDR3 consists of 15 residues. CDR3: CATSDKTTLFNEQFF. CDR3 bases: TGTGCCACCAGTGATAAGACTACCCTATTCAATGAGCAGTTCTTC.

This clonotype was counted at least ten times. The chain has TRBV2 and TRBJ1-5; no firm D call. This CDR3 region has 14 residues. Germline V CDR1 and CDR2: SNHLY, FYNNEI. V lost 7 bases and J lost 6, with 16 bases in between. CDR3 DNA sequence: TGTGCCAGCAATTTGGGTAGCAAGGGTCAGCCCCAGCATTTT. It yields the protein CASNLGSKGQPQHF.

This clonotype was counted many times. The gene calls are TRBV28 and TRBJ2-3, with 10 bases lining up with TRBD1. Per germline, CDR1 MDHEN and CDR2 SYDVKM. V was clipped by 3 bases and J by 5 bases; unmatched bases: 5. This CDR3 is 15 amino acids long. This chain's CDR3 is CASSLRTGGGDTQYF. CDR3 DNA: TGTGCCAGCAGTTTGAGGACAGGGGGTGGAGATACGCAGTATTTT.

Ten or more counts support this clonotype. The chain links TRBV12-3 or TRBV12-4 to TRBJ1-2; 7 positions match TRBD1. Losses at the gene ends were 6 bases for V and 7 bases for J; bases not matched to a gene: 8. The CDR3 runs to 13 residues. In DNA, the CDR3 is TGTGCCAGCAGCTTTACAGGGGTGGGTGGCTACACCTTC. Protein product: CASSFTGVGGYTF.

The chain has TRBV28 and TRBJ2-1; 10 bases are a match to TRBD2. CDR1 is MDHEN and CDR2 is SYDVKM in the germline V gene. Trimming took 4 bases from V and 4 from J; bases not matched to a gene: 10. The CDR3 is 17 residues long. This chain's CDR3 is CASSSPITSGKYNEQFF. The CDR3 bases are TGTGCCAGCAGTTCGCCCATAACTAGCGGGAAGTACAATGAGCAGTTCTTC.

The chain couples TRBV7-9 to TRBJ2-7, with 7 bases aligning to TRBD1. CDR1 and CDR2 from the germline V gene are SEHNR and FQNEAQ (reference sequence). J lost 5 bases, V lost 0 bases, and 10 bases had no gene match. The CDR3 is 16 residues long. The DNA for the CDR3 is TGTGCCAGCAGCTTAGCGCTACGGCAGGGGGAGCACGAGCAGTACTTC. Its protein is CASSLALRQGEHEQYF.

This chain uses TRBV7-2 with TRBJ2-5, with unresolved D. The V gene lost 5 bases and the J gene lost 2 bases, with 9 bases spanning the gap. The CDR3 sequence is 13 residues long. Looked up from germline, CDR1 is SGHTA and CDR2 is FQGNSA. CDR3 sequence (DNA): TGTGCCAGCAGCACCGTCGTTCAAGAGACCCAGTACTTC. Translating it yields CASSTVVQETQYF.

CDR3 coding DNA: TGTGCCAGCAGCACCCCTACGAGCGGGGTCGGGACCCAGTACTTC. Translated: CASSTPTSGVGTQYF. V and J are TRBV3-1 and TRBJ2-5; TRBD2 agrees at 7 bases. The CDR3 totals 15 residues. Germline trimming cut 5 bases from V and 7 bases from J; bases unmatched to any gene: 13. Per germline, CDR1 LGHDT and CDR2 YNNKEL (reference sequence).

This clonotype was seen at least ten times. The V and J genes are TRBV6-5 and TRBJ2-7; 8 bases map to TRBD1. CDR1 is MNHEY and CDR2 is SVGAGI in the germline V gene. With 0 bases clipped from V and 1 base from J, the junction kept 5 bases outside the gene matches. The CDR3 is 16 residues long. The CDR3 region is CASSYSATGGSYEQYF. In nucleotides, the CDR3 is TGTGCCAGCAGTTACTCAGCAACAGGGGGATCCTACGAGCAGTACTTC.

This clonotype came up a few times. V and J are TRBV12-3 or TRBV12-4 and TRBJ2-7; D is ambiguous. The CDR3 has 12 residues. V was pared by 6 bases and J by 7 bases, with 13 bases between. The DNA for the CDR3 is TGTGCCAGCAGCGACGGGTCCTGGGAGCAGTACTTC. Its translation: CASSDGSWEQYF.

This clonotype was found many times. Written as DNA, the CDR3 is TGCGCCAGCAGCCAAGAGGGACAGGGGGCGAATGAGCAGTTCTTC. Its protein product is CASSQEGQGANEQFF. The chain couples TRBV4-3 to TRBJ2-1; 12 bases fit TRBD1. From germline, CDR1 is LGHNA and CDR2 YSLEER. The CDR3 is 15 residues long. The ends lost 0 bases at V and 7 bases at J; junction bases unmatched: 1.

This chain joins TRBV29-1 and TRBJ2-3; D is uncertain. V dropped 5 bases and J dropped 2 bases, with 5 bases sitting between them. Looked up from germline, CDR1 is SQVTM and CDR2 is ANQGSEA. CDR3 length equals 11 residues. The CDR3 loop is CSVRTTDTQYF. Here the CDR3 DNA reads TGCAGCGTTCGGACCACAGATACGCAGTATTTT.

The gene calls are TRBV28 and TRBJ2-5; either TRBD1 or TRBD2 may supply D (5 bases each). Germline assignment: CDR1 MDHEN and CDR2 SYDVKM. This CDR3 has 12 residues. V lost 7 bases and J 4 bases, leaving 10 bases between the germline ends. The CDR3 region is CASKLRGETQYF. The CDR3 nucleotides are TGTGCCAGCAAACTGAGGGGAGAGACCCAGTACTTC.

This clonotype was counted many times. V and J are TRBV7-6 and TRBJ2-1, with a possible D match to TRBD1 (6 bases). V shed 1 base and J shed 5 bases, with 12 bases lying between them. The V gene's germline CDR1 is SGHVS and CDR2 FNYEAQ. The CDR3 runs 15 residues. The DNA for the CDR3 is TGTGCCAGCAGCTTAGTTCCCCGGACAGACAATGAGCAGTTCTTC. Translating it yields CASSLVPRTDNEQFF. Based on the CDR3 plus reference TRBV7-6 and TRBJ2-1, the full variable domain is GAGVSQSPRYKVTKRGQDVALRCDPISGHVSLYWYRQALGQGPEFLTYFNYEAQQDKSGLPNDRFSAERPEGSISTLTIQRTEQRDSAMYRCASSLVPRTDNEQFFGPGTRLTVL.

This clonotype has a count of ten or more. The chain uses TRBV4-2 and TRBJ2-7; 11 bases line up with TRBD2. The ends lost 1 base at V and 4 bases at J; junction bases unmatched: 3. This CDR3 is 15 amino acids long. The germline CDR1 and CDR2 sequences are LGHNA and YNFKEQ. The CDR3 DNA follows: TGTGCCAGCAGCCAAGCGACTAGCGGGACGTACGAGCAGTACTTC. Translating it yields CASSQATSGTYEQYF.

A few counts support this clonotype. The CDR3 region has the DNA TGTGCCAGCCGGGGGGGAGGGCACGAGCAGTACTTC. Translating it yields CASRGGGHEQYF. The rearrangement uses TRBV27 and TRBJ2-7, with 8 nucleotides matching TRBD2. The CDR3 length is 12 residues. The germline V gene has CDR1 MNHEY and CDR2 SMNVEV (reference sequence). V shed 8 bases, J shed 5 bases, and the junction held 5 bases outside the gene matches.

This clonotype came up a few times. The chain joins TRBV6-1 to TRBJ2-1; D might be TRBD2 (6 bases). Per the germline V gene, CDR1 is MNHNS and CDR2 is SASEGT. CDR3 length: 16 amino acids. Trimming took 5 bases from V and 6 from J, leaving 20 bases between them. CDR3: CASSKITSGVINEQFF. CDR3 coding DNA: TGTGCCAGCAGTAAAATCACTTCGGGAGTGATCAATGAGCAGTTCTTC.

The V and J genes are TRBV15 and TRBJ2-3; 9 positions match TRBD2. This CDR3 has 18 amino acids. Trimming removed 1 base from V and 1 base from J; junction bases left unmatched: 9. Germline V lookup: CDR1 LNHNV, CDR2 YYDKDF (reference sequence). The CDR3 coding sequence is TGTGCCACCAGCAGAGGGGGCAAGACTAGCGGAGGCACAGATACGCAGTATTTT. This translates into CATSRGGKTSGGTDTQYF. Full variable domain (rest looked up from reference TRBV15 and TRBJ2-3): DAMVIQNPRYQVTQFGKPVTLSCSQTLNHNVMYWYQQKSSQAPKLLFHYYDKDFNNEADTPDNFQSRRPNTSFCFLDIRSPGLGDTAMYLCATSRGGKTSGGTDTQYFGPGTRLTVL.